The 5 T cell receptor beta chains below all came from one sample that was sequenced in a study of blood T cells in healthy people across ages (dated by TCRdb to the mid-2010s). Libraries were constructed by 5' RACE. Sequencing relied on an Illumina HiSeq 2500. The second PCR ran for about 7 to 11 cycles and used a J-beta primer mix along with a sample-barcoded 5' primer. The public reads were reprocessed in TCRdb via fastp at Q25 and MiXCR, keeping in-frame beta chains. Rows merge per CDR3 protein into single entries with the most common DNA and genes. The sample profile shows some 790,000 distinct CDR3 sequences; 25% to 35% of them were found once. The biggest ten clones account for 15% to 20% of the sample. Source material: blood. These receptor sequences come from a woman of 80 years or more in good health.

This clonotype has a count of ten or more. This sequence joins TRBV13 and TRBJ2-4, with a possible D match to TRBD1 (6 bases). The germline V gene has CDR1 PRHDT and CDR2 FYEKMQ (reference sequence). The CDR3 covers 15 residues. V was pared by 2 bases and J by 5 bases, with 13 bases between. For the CDR3, the DNA is TGTGCCAGCAGCTTATTTCCAGGGGCCGAAAACATTCAGTACTTC. Protein: CASSLFPGAENIQYF.

A word on this clonotype: Given a much more abundant clone one base away, this may be a read error. The chain couples TRBV3-1 to TRBJ1-2, with a weak D call TRBD1 (5 bases). Trimming took off 4 bases at V and 6 bases at J, with 15 bases between the two ends. This CDR3 contains 14 residues. Germline CDR1 and CDR2: LGHDT and YNNKEL (reference sequence). CDR3 in amino acids: CASSPGRGRDGYTF. CDR3 nucleotide sequence: TGTGCCAGCAGCCCGGGACGGGGCAGGGATGGCTACACCTTC. Complete variable domain (other parts from reference TRBV3-1 and TRBJ1-2): DTAVSQTPKYLVTQMGNDKSIKCEQNLGHDTMYWYKQDSKKFLKIMFSYNNKELIINETVPNRFSPKSPDKAHLNLHINSLELGDSAVYFCASSPGRGRDGYTFGSGTRLTVV.

This clonotype was seen a handful of times. V and J are TRBV10-1 and TRBJ1-4; D perhaps matches TRBD1 (5 bases). The V gene's germline CDR1 is WNHNN and CDR2 SYGVQD (reference sequence). V lost 8 bases, J lost 6 bases, and 10 bases lay in between. There are 12 residues in the CDR3. The CDR3 sequence: CASGGPDEKLFF. In nucleotides, the CDR3 is TGCGCCAGCGGGGGACCTGATGAAAAACTGTTTTTT.

The sample holds a few counts of this clonotype. The rearrangement joins TRBV14 to TRBJ1-1; a weak D match, TRBD1 (5 bases). This CDR3 is built from 14 residues. The V end lost 2 bases, the J end lost 4 bases, and 11 bases lay between the germline ends. Germline CDR1 SGHDN, CDR2 FVKESK. The CDR3 protein is CASSQNHGGTEAFF. The CDR3 nucleotides are TGTGCCAGCAGCCAAAACCATGGGGGCACTGAAGCTTTCTTT.

The chain is built from TRBV6-5 and TRBJ1-1; D is uncertain. Germline V gives CDR1 MNHEY, CDR2 SVGAGI. V was trimmed by 6 bases and J by 1 base, leaving 12 bases between them. CDR3 length: 14 residues. CDR3 sequence (DNA): TGTGCCAGCAGCCGCAGAGACCGGAACACTGAAGCTTTCTTT. This encodes CASSRRDRNTEAFF.